One sample yielded the 19 T cell receptor beta chains listed below, sequenced in a study of blood T cell repertoires in COVID-19. Repertoires were generated with immunoSEQ multiplex PCR, while TCRdb's copy carries only in-frame clones and drops some. The sample has about 150,000 clones; about 90% are singletons. Sequencing was carried out using PBMCs or T cells enriched from blood (not recorded which). These receptors all come from a woman between 50 and 59 years old who had recovered from COVID-19.

J is TRBJ2-2 and V is TRBV18; D perhaps matches TRBD1 (6 bases). Looked up from germline, CDR1 is KGHSH and CDR2 is LQKENI. V dropped 9 bases and J dropped 5 bases, with 13 bases sitting between them. The CDR3 totals 13 residues. The CDR3 bases are TGTGCCAGTCAACAGGGTACGACCGGGGAGCTGTTTTTT. The encoded protein is CASQQGTTGELFF.

V gene TRBV6-5 combines with J gene TRBJ2-1; the match to TRBD1 covers 7 bases. This CDR3 has 14 residues. The V and J ends lost 6 bases and 7 bases, in that order; junction bases with no gene match: 9. Per germline, CDR1 MNHEY and CDR2 SVGAGI. Here the CDR3 reads CASRTGIGVNEQFF. The CDR3 DNA is TGTGCCAGCAGGACAGGGATTGGCGTGAATGAGCAGTTCTTC.

The chain employs TRBV28 and TRBJ2-3; TRBD1 is a possible D gene (5 bases). The V gene lost 2 bases and the J gene lost 2 bases, with 14 bases spanning the gap. Germline-derived CDR1 and CDR2 are MDHEN and SYDVKM. This CDR3 spans 16 amino acids. CDR3 sequence reads: CASSLHGDRNTDTQYF. The CDR3 DNA is TGTGCCAGCAGTTTACACGGCGACAGAAACACAGATACGCAGTATTTT. The full variable domain, completed using reference TRBV28 and TRBJ2-3, is DVKVTQSSRYLVKRTGEKVFLECVQDMDHENMFWYRQDPGLGLRLIYFSYDVKMKEKGDIPEGYSVSREKKERFSLILESASTNQTSMYLCASSLHGDRNTDTQYFGPGTRLTVL.

This chain connects TRBV7-6 to TRBJ2-2, with 7 bases that match TRBD2. CDR1 and CDR2 from the germline V gene are SGHVS and FNYEAQ. CDR3 length equals 16 residues. J lost 1 base, V lost 5 bases, and 7 bases had no gene match. The CDR3 sequence: CASSPRAGENTGELFF. CDR3 in DNA: TGTGCCAGCAGCCCCCGTGCGGGGGAGAACACCGGGGAGCTGTTTTTT.

The CDR3 region is CALRAGTGNTGELFF. In nucleotides, the CDR3 is TGTGCCCTCCGCGCCGGGACAGGGAACACCGGGGAGCTGTTTTTT. The chain employs TRBV10-3 and TRBJ2-2, with TRBD1 matching 8 bases. Trimming cost V 11 bases and J 1 base; bases outside gene matches: 9. The CDR3 length is 15 residues. CDR1 is ENHRY, CDR2 SYGVKD, per germline.

V is TRBV7-2 and J is TRBJ2-3; 9 bases line up with TRBD2. Germline loops: CDR1 SGHTA, CDR2 FQGNSA. V was clipped by 1 base and J by 4 bases; unmatched bases: 9. The CDR3 consists of 17 residues. DNA of the CDR3: TGTGCCAGCAGCTTAGATTATAGCGGGAGCTTCGCAGATACGCAGTATTTT. Its protein is CASSLDYSGSFADTQYF.

The chain employs TRBV7-9 and TRBJ2-3; a possible D gene is TRBD1 (5 bases). The CDR3 has 15 residues. The V end lost 2 bases, the J end lost 0 bases, and 9 bases lay between the germline ends. Germline V gives CDR1 SEHNR, CDR2 FQNEAQ (reference sequence). CDR3 DNA: TGTGCCAGCAGCTTACAGGGAAGAAGCACAGATACGCAGTATTTT. This gives the protein CASSLQGRSTDTQYF. The full variable domain, with the rest looked up from reference TRBV7-9 and TRBJ2-3, is DTGVSQNPRHKITKRGQNVTFRCDPISEHNRLYWYRQTLGQGPEFLTYFQNEAQLEKSRLLSDRFSAERPKGSFSTLEIQRTEQGDSAMYLCASSLQGRSTDTQYFGPGTRLTVL.

The rearrangement joins TRBV7-8 to TRBJ2-2, with TRBD2 matching over 9 bases. CDR1 SGHVS and CDR2 FQNEAQ come from the germline V gene. The CDR3 runs 16 residues. The junction had 8 bases not matched to a gene; V was cut back by 3 bases and J by 6 bases. CDR3 nucleotide sequence: TGTGCCAGCAGCTTCAGCGCGGGAGGGCCCTCCGGGGAGCTGTTTTTT. Protein: CASSFSAGGPSGELFF.

The chain carries TRBV6-5 and TRBJ2-7; TRBD1 agrees at 7 bases. Germline V gene sequence: CDR1 MNHEY, CDR2 SVGAGI. CDR3 length equals 14 residues. J was trimmed by 1 base and V by 5 bases; bases with no gene match: 5. In DNA form, the CDR3 reads TGTGCCAGCAGTAACCGGGACAGTTCCTACGAGCAGTACTTC. Translating gives CASSNRDSSYEQYF.

The rearrangement joins TRBV5-4 to TRBJ1-2, with 7 bases fitting TRBD1. Germline loops: CDR1 SGHNT, CDR2 YYREEE (reference sequence). The CDR3 is 14 amino acids. Trimming at V came to 5 bases and at J to 3 bases, leaving 7 bases not matched to a gene. The CDR3 DNA sequence: TGTGCCAGCAGGGGGACAGAGGACTACTATGGCTACACCTTC. Amino acid sequence: CASRGTEDYYGYTF. Combining the CDR3 with reference TRBV5-4 and TRBJ1-2 gives the whole variable domain ETGVTQSPTHLIKTRGQQVTLRCSSQSGHNTVSWYQQALGQGPQFIFQYYREEENGRGNFPPRFSGLQFPNYSSELNVNALELDDSALYLCASRGTEDYYGYTFGSGTRLTVV.

As regards this clone: Other DNA sequences in this sample translate to the same CDR3. The CDR3 nucleotides read TGTGCCAGCAGTGGAACTAGTATCGCATACAATGAGCAGTTCTTC. It codes for CASSGTSIAYNEQFF. The chain has TRBV9 and TRBJ2-1, with D possibly TRBD2 on 5 matching bases. Trimming took 5 bases from V and 4 from J, leaving 16 bases between them. CDR1 SGDLS and CDR2 YYNGEE come from the germline V gene. This CDR3 is 15 amino acids long.

This chain links TRBV19 with TRBJ2-1; 14 nucleotides agree with TRBD2. CDR1 is LNHDA, CDR2 SQIVND, per germline (reference sequence). The CDR3 runs 14 residues. With 7 bases clipped from V and 9 bases from J, the junction kept 5 bases outside the gene matches. CDR3 in DNA: TGTGCCAGTAAGGGGACTAGCGGGAGCCGTGAGCAGTTCTTC. Translated: CASKGTSGSREQFF.

V is TRBV7-2 and J is TRBJ1-6, with 10 bases aligning to TRBD1. With V trimmed by 6 bases and J by 5 bases, 7 bases remained unmatched. Germline values: CDR1 SGHTA, CDR2 FQGNSA. The CDR3 runs 16 residues. CDR3 bases: TGTGCCAGCAGAATAAGGGACAGGGGAAATAATTCACCCCTCCACTTT. Translated: CASRIRDRGNNSPLHF.

V gene TRBV24-1 combines with J gene TRBJ2-1; D gene uncertain. The CDR3 is 15 amino acids. V lost 0 bases and J lost 2, with 7 bases in between. Germline V lookup: CDR1 KGHDR, CDR2 SFDVKD. CDR3 residues: CATSDLHPAYNEQFF. The CDR3 nucleotides read TGTGCCACCAGTGATTTGCATCCAGCCTACAATGAGCAGTTCTTC.

This sequence joins TRBV7-8 and TRBJ2-7; D call uncertain. Germline CDR1 SGHVS, CDR2 FQNEAQ. Trimming took off 5 bases at V and 2 bases at J, with 7 bases between the two ends. The CDR3 is made up of 12 amino acids. CDR3 amino acids: CASSPSPYEQYF. CDR3 DNA: TGTGCCAGCAGCCCAAGCCCCTACGAGCAGTACTTC. Variable domain in full (rest from reference TRBV7-8 and TRBJ2-7): GAGVSQSPRYKVAKRGQDVALRCDPISGHVSLFWYQQALGQGPEFLTYFQNEAQLDKSGLPSDRFFAERPEGSVSTLKIQRTQQEDSAVYLCASSPSPYEQYFGPGTRLTVT.

The gene calls are TRBV12-3 or TRBV12-4 and TRBJ1-2; D unclear. This CDR3 has 12 residues. V lost 0 bases and J lost 8, with 7 bases in between. The CDR3 protein is CASSLAYGGYTF. CDR3 coding DNA: TGTGCCAGCAGTTTAGCGTACGGGGGCTACACCTTC.

The chain is built from TRBV15 and TRBJ2-7, with D maybe TRBD1 (6 bases). The CDR3 has 15 residues. Trimming took off 5 bases at V and 2 bases at J, with 16 bases between the two ends. Germline-derived CDR1 and CDR2 are LNHNV and YYDKDF (reference sequence). CDR3 sequence: CATSSGTGQPYEQYF. CDR3 in DNA: TGTGCCACCAGCTCCGGAACAGGGCAACCCTACGAGCAGTACTTC. Filled out from reference TRBV15 and TRBJ2-7, the complete variable domain reads DAMVIQNPRYQVTQFGKPVTLSCSQTLNHNVMYWYQQKSSQAPKLLFHYYDKDFNNEADTPDNFQSRRPNTSFCFLDIRSPGLGDTAMYLCATSSGTGQPYEQYFGPGTRLTVT.

V usage is TRBV19 and J usage is TRBJ2-3, with 7 positions matching TRBD2. V lost 5 bases, J lost 0 bases, and 11 bases stayed unmatched. The CDR3 sequence is 17 residues long. CDR1 and CDR2 from the germline V gene are LNHDA and SQIVND (reference sequence). CDR3 residues: CASSLTNGRGSTDTQYF. The CDR3, as DNA: TGTGCCAGTAGTTTAACCAATGGGAGGGGTAGCACAGATACGCAGTATTTT. The whole variable domain, filled in from reference TRBV19 and TRBJ2-3, reads DGGITQSPKYLFRKEGQNVTLSCEQNLNHDAMYWYRQDPGQGLRLIYYSQIVNDFQKGDIAEGYSVSREKKESFPLTVTSAQKNPTAFYLCASSLTNGRGSTDTQYFGPGTRLTVL.

The rearrangement uses TRBV11-2 and TRBJ1-6; 9 bases map to TRBD1. The CDR3 sequence is 16 residues long. CDR1 is SGHAT and CDR2 is FQNNGV in the germline V gene. Losses at the gene ends were 5 bases for V and 7 bases for J; bases not matched to a gene: 9. The chain's CDR3 is CASSRPGQGKNSPLHF. The CDR3 DNA follows: TGTGCCAGCAGCCGACCCGGACAGGGGAAAAATTCACCCCTCCACTTT. Complete variable domain (other parts from reference TRBV11-2 and TRBJ1-6): EAGVAQSPRYKIIEKRQSVAFWCNPISGHATLYWYQQILGQGPKLLIQFQNNGVVDDSQLPKDRFSAERLKGVDSTLKIQPAKLEDSAVYLCASSRPGQGKNSPLHFGNGTRLTVT.